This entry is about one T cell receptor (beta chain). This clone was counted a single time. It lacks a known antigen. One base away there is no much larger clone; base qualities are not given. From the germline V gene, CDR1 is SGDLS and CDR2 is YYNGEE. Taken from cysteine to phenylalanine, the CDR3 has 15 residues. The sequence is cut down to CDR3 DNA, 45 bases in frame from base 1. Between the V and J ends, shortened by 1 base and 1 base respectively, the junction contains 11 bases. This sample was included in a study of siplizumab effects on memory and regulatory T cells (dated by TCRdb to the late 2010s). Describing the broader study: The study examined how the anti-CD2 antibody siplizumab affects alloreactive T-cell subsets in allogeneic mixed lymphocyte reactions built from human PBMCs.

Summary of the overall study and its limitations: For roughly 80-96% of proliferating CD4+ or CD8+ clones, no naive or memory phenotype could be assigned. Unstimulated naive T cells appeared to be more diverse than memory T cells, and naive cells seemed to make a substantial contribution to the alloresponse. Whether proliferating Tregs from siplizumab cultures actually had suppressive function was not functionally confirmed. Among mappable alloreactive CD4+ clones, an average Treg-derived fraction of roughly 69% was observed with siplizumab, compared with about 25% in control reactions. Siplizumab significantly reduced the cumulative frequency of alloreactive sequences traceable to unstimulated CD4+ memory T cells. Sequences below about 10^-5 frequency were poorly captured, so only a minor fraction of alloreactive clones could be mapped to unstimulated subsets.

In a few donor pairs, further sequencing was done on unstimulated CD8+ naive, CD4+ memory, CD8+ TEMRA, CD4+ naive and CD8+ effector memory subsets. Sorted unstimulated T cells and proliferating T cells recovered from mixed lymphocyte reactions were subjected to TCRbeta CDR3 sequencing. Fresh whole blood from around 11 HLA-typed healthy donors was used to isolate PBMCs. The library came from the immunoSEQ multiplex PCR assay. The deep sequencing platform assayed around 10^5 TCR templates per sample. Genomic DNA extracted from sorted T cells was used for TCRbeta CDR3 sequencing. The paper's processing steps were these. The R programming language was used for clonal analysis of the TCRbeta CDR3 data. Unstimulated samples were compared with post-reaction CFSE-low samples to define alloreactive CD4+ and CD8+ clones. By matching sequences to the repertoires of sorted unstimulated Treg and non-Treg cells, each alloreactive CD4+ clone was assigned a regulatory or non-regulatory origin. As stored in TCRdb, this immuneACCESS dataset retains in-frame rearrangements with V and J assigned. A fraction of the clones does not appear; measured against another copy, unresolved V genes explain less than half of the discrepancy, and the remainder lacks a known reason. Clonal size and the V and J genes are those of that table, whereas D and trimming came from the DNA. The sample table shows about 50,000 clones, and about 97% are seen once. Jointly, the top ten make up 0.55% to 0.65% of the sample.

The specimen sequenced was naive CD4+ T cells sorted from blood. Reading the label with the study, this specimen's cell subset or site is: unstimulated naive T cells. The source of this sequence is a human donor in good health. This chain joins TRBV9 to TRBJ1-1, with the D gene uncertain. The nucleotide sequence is TGTGCCAGCAGCGTAAATGTGGATCCGAACACTGAAGCTTTCTTT. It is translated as CASSVNVDPNTEAFF.